Presented here are 8 T cell receptor beta chains from one specimen sequenced in a study of blood T cell repertoires in COVID-19. Assay used: immunoSEQ multiplex PCR; TCRdb lists only in-frame clones, some missing. The table has hundreds of thousands of clones, approximately 80% seen once. The sample consisted of peripheral blood. These receptor sequences come from a man in his forties with acute or convalescent COVID-19.

This clone showed up just a few times. The V call is TRBV29-1, the J call TRBJ1-2; D ambiguous. V was shortened by 1 base and J by 2 bases, with 5 bases between the two germline ends. Germline CDR1 SQVTM, CDR2 ANQGSEA. The CDR3 loop spans 12 amino acids. For the CDR3, the DNA is TGCAGCGTTGAAGCAGGAAACTATGGCTACACCTTC. It translates to CSVEAGNYGYTF.

The chain has TRBV11-3 and TRBJ1-2; no clear D. The CDR3 runs to 16 residues. V gave up 2 bases and J gave up 6 bases, with 19 bases separating them. Germline CDR1 SGHNT, CDR2 YENEEA. The chain's CDR3 is CASSLIKALSEDGYTF. The CDR3 region has the DNA TGTGCCAGCAGCTTAATAAAGGCCCTCTCGGAGGATGGCTACACCTTC.

V is TRBV6-2 or TRBV6-3 and J is TRBJ2-1; TRBD2 might be the D (5 bases). This CDR3 comprises 15 residues. V dropped 2 bases and J dropped 7 bases, with 15 bases sitting between them. Looked up from germline, CDR1 is MNHEY and CDR2 is SVGEGT. CDR3 amino acids: CASSYRGLGVNEQFF. CDR3 in DNA: TGTGCCAGCAGTTACCGAGGGCTCGGAGTTAATGAGCAGTTCTTC.

The chain links TRBV7-9 to TRBJ2-1, with 7 bases aligning to TRBD2. The germline CDR1 and CDR2 sequences are SEHNR and FQNEAQ (reference sequence). J lost 1 base, V lost 5 bases, and 2 bases had no gene match. This CDR3 contains 14 residues. For the CDR3, the DNA is TGTGCCAGCAGCCCCGGGGGGTCCTACAATGAGCAGTTCTTC. Translation gives CASSPGGSYNEQFF. Full variable domain (remainder filled in from reference TRBV7-9 and TRBJ2-1): DTGVSQNPRHKITKRGQNVTFRCDPISEHNRLYWYRQTLGQGPEFLTYFQNEAQLEKSRLLSDRFSAERPKGSFSTLEIQRTEQGDSAMYLCASSPGGSYNEQFFGPGTRLTVL.

This clone was counted a few times. This sequence joins TRBV5-1 and TRBJ2-2; D unresolved. Trimming pared 0 bases from V and 3 bases from J, leaving 9 bases between. Germline V gene lookup returns CDR1 SGHRS and CDR2 YFSETQ. The CDR3 sequence is 15 residues long. Here the CDR3 DNA reads TGCGCCAGCAGCTTGGTTAGCCGGGACACCGGGGAGCTGTTTTTT. It codes for CASSLVSRDTGELFF.

This clone has just a few counts. The chain is built from TRBV19 and TRBJ1-4; possible D gene TRBD1, 5 bases. The CDR3 length is 17 residues. Trimming took off 3 bases at V and 6 bases at J, with 20 bases between the two ends. Per germline, CDR1 LNHDA and CDR2 SQIVND (reference sequence). The CDR3 spells CASSIIGGSLFDEKLFF. CDR3 coding DNA: TGTGCCAGTAGTATTATCGGGGGAAGTTTATTTGATGAAAAACTGTTTTTT. The variable domain in full, completed from reference TRBV19 and TRBJ1-4, reads DGGITQSPKYLFRKEGQNVTLSCEQNLNHDAMYWYRQDPGQGLRLIYYSQIVNDFQKGDIAEGYSVSREKKESFPLTVTSAQKNPTAFYLCASSIIGGSLFDEKLFFGSGTQLSVL.

The genes are TRBV20-1 and TRBJ2-7; 10 bases agree with TRBD2. After removal of 6 bases from V and 6 bases from J, the junction contained 2 bases not matched to a gene. From germline, CDR1 is DFQATT and CDR2 SNEGSKA (reference sequence). This CDR3 is 11 amino acids long. The CDR3 bases are TGCAGTGCGGGGACTAGCGTCGAGCAGTACTTC. Translated: CSAGTSVEQYF.

This rearrangement joins TRBV18 to TRBJ2-7, with 7 nucleotides matching TRBD1. Germline CDR1 KGHSH, CDR2 LQKENI. J lost 6 bases, V lost 8 bases, and 10 bases had no gene match. The CDR3 runs 13 residues. This CDR3 reads CASTTGQPREQYF. In DNA, the CDR3 is TGTGCCAGCACGACAGGGCAGCCGCGCGAGCAGTACTTC.